A single sample is the source of the 16 T cell receptor beta chains below, sequenced in a study of blood T cell repertoires in COVID-19. TCRdb's copy holds only in-frame clones and misses some; the assay was immunoSEQ multiplex PCR. The table has approximately 230,000 clones, about 89% seen once. The sample comprised PBMCs or T cells enriched from blood (not recorded which). The receptors shown here come from a woman aged 25 to 39 who had recovered from COVID-19.

The chain carries TRBV7-3 and TRBJ2-1, with a tentative D call TRBD1 (6 bases). Trimming took off 0 bases at V and 5 bases at J, with 11 bases between the two ends. The germline CDR1 and CDR2 sequences are SGHTA and FQGTGA. This CDR3 contains 15 residues. CDR3 sequence reads: CASSLTGTTNNEQFF. CDR3 nucleotides: TGTGCCAGCAGCTTAACAGGGACAACAAACAATGAGCAGTTCTTC.

This chain connects TRBV11-3 to TRBJ1-1; a weak D match, TRBD1 (5 bases). V gave up 4 bases and J gave up 7 bases, with 10 bases separating them. The CDR3 spans 12 residues. CDR1 and CDR2 (germline): SGHNT, YENEEA. Here the CDR3 reads CASSSDTGEAFF. In DNA, the CDR3 is TGTGCCAGCAGCTCTGATACAGGTGAAGCTTTCTTT.

The V and J genes are TRBV18 and TRBJ1-6, with D perhaps matching TRBD1 (5 bases). The V gene lost 2 bases and the J gene lost 8 bases, with 10 bases spanning the gap. CDR1 and CDR2 (germline): KGHSH, LQKENI. This CDR3 spans 14 amino acids. The CDR3 DNA reads as TGTGCCAGCTCACCAAGAGCGGGGGATTCACCCCTCCACTTT. Translated: CASSPRAGDSPLHF.

The V gene is TRBV28, the J gene TRBJ1-1; D unresolved. The ends were cut back, 3 bases at V and 5 bases at J, with 13 bases in the middle. The CDR3 totals 14 residues. CDR1 MDHEN and CDR2 SYDVKM come from the germline V gene. In DNA, the CDR3 is TGTGCCAGCAGTTTGGGAGATCGGTGGACTGAAGCTTTCTTT. The encoded protein is CASSLGDRWTEAFF.

The V gene is TRBV9, the J gene TRBJ1-2; TRBD1 aligns across 9 bases. J was trimmed by 4 bases and V by 0 bases; bases with no gene match: 4. The CDR3 extends over 15 amino acids. CDR1 and CDR2 (germline): SGDLS, YYNGEE. The CDR3 reads CASSVVGQGSYGYTF. Written as DNA, the CDR3 is TGTGCCAGCAGCGTAGTAGGACAGGGGAGCTATGGCTACACCTTC.

The chain recombines TRBV5-4 with TRBJ2-1; 9 bases agree with TRBD2. V dropped 4 bases and J dropped 3; count of bases not matched to a gene: 5. The CDR3 has 15 residues. CDR1 is SGHNT and CDR2 is YYREEE in the germline V gene (reference sequence). The CDR3 sequence is CASSRTSDSYNEQFF. The CDR3, as DNA: TGTGCCAGCAGCCGGACTAGCGACAGCTACAATGAGCAGTTCTTC.

J is TRBJ1-5 and V is TRBV23-1; D not resolved. TRBV23-1 is assigned to the ORF class and has an uncertain function. Deletions cut 2 bases from V and 6 bases from J, with 14 bases between. CDR3 length: 15 residues. The CDR3, as DNA: TGCGCCAGCAGTCAAACGCGGGGTACGGGTCAGCCCCAGCATTTT. Its translation is CASSQTRGTGQPQHF.

This sequence joins TRBV4-1 and TRBJ1-5; 7 bases are shared with TRBD1. J lost 1 base, V lost 0 bases, and 3 bases had no gene match. CDR1 and CDR2 (germline): MGHRA, YSYEKL. The CDR3 consists of 16 residues. The DNA for the CDR3 is TGCGCCAGCAGCCAAGACCCGGGACAGAGCAATCAGCCCCAGCATTTT. It codes for CASSQDPGQSNQPQHF.

V gene TRBV7-6 combines with J gene TRBJ2-1, with D perhaps matching TRBD2 (6 bases). The ends were cut back, 1 base at V and 7 bases at J, with 8 bases in the middle. The germline V gene has CDR1 SGHVS and CDR2 FNYEAQ. The CDR3 is 13 residues long. The CDR3 DNA reads TGTGCCAGCAGCTTAGGACTAGTGAATGAGCAGTTCTTC. Protein sequence: CASSLGLVNEQFF.

This clone occurred once. The chain has TRBV28 and TRBJ2-7; 9 bases match TRBD2. The CDR3 is made up of 18 amino acids. With V trimmed by 3 bases and J by 2 bases, 14 bases remained unmatched. CDR1 and CDR2 from the germline V gene are MDHEN and SYDVKM. CDR3 sequence reads: CASSFLGLALPGAYEQYF. The DNA for the CDR3 is TGTGCCAGCAGTTTCCTCGGACTAGCGCTCCCAGGCGCCTACGAGCAGTACTTC.

The J gene is TRBJ2-2, the V gene TRBV18, with 9 bases identical to TRBD1. The CDR3 runs 15 residues. The ends lost 2 bases at V and 6 bases at J; junction bases unmatched: 4. Germline assignment: CDR1 KGHSH and CDR2 LQKENI. The CDR3 sequence is CASSPLDRGAGELFF. The DNA for the CDR3 is TGTGCCAGCTCACCATTGGACAGGGGCGCCGGGGAGCTGTTTTTT. The variable domain in full, with the rest retrieved from reference TRBV18 and TRBJ2-2, is NAGVMQNPRHLVRRRGQEARLRCSPMKGHSHVYWYRQLPEEGLKFMVYLQKENIIDESGMPKERFSAEFPKEGPSILRIQQVVRGDSAAYFCASSPLDRGAGELFFGEGSRLTVL.

The J gene is TRBJ2-5, the V gene TRBV6-2 or TRBV6-3, with TRBD2 identical over 8 bases. CDR1 MNHEY and CDR2 SVGEGT come from the germline V gene. This CDR3 comprises 16 residues. V shed 1 base, J shed 5 bases, and the junction held 9 bases outside the gene matches. The CDR3, as DNA: TGTGCCAGCAGTTACTTGATTAGCGGGGAGAGGGAGACCCAGTACTTC. Translating gives CASSYLISGERETQYF.

This chain joins TRBV5-1 and TRBJ1-1; perhaps TRBD1 as D (5 bases). Trimming shortened V by 6 bases and J by 0 bases, and 12 bases separated the two germline ends. The CDR3 has 14 amino acids. The germline CDR1 and CDR2 sequences are SGHRS and YFSETQ. The CDR3 loop is CASKEGGVNTEAFF. CDR3 nucleotide sequence: TGCGCCAGCAAGGAGGGAGGGGTGAACACTGAAGCTTTCTTT.

The sample holds one count of this clone. This chain's CDR3 is CASSKEFWRVGYGYTF. The CDR3 coding sequence is TGTGCCAGCAGTAAGGAATTTTGGAGGGTTGGCTATGGCTACACCTTC. The V call is TRBV2, the J call TRBJ1-2; no clear D. V lost 5 bases and J 4 bases, leaving 20 bases between the germline ends. This CDR3 contains 16 residues. Germline V gene sequence: CDR1 SNHLY, CDR2 FYNNEI.

The chain uses TRBV2 and TRBJ2-1, with TRBD2 identical over 8 bases. The length of the CDR3 is 15 residues. Germline V gives CDR1 SNHLY, CDR2 FYNNEI. V was clipped by 7 bases and J by 2 bases; unmatched bases: 7. CDR3 in DNA: TGTGCCAGCACCATTGACGGGAGGGCCTACAATGAGCAGTTCTTC. As protein: CASTIDGRAYNEQFF.

On this clone itself: One junction end does not reproduce the germline sequence, and a read error may be involved. The chain has TRBV7-7 and TRBJ2-5, with 13 bases identical to TRBD2. The CDR3 is made up of 15 amino acids. The germline gives CDR1 SSHAT, CDR2 FNYEAQ (reference sequence). The CDR3 reads CASSLGTSGTETQYF. Here the CDR3 DNA reads TGTGCTAGCAGCTTAGGGACTAGCGGGACGGAGACCCAGTACTTC.